This entry lists 18 T cell receptor beta chains sequenced from one sample in a study of T cell responses to AZD1222 COVID-19 vaccine. TCRdb keeps only in-frame clones here, not all; method: immunoSEQ multiplex PCR. The table has about 140,000 clones, more than 70% seen once; the top ten hold about 3.4%. Sequences were derived from peripheral blood, sampled 28 days after the second AZD1222 dose. The receptors shown here come from an adult who received the AZD1222 COVID-19 vaccine.

The rearrangement uses TRBV18 and TRBJ1-2; no clear D. This CDR3 is built from 14 residues. Germline assignment: CDR1 KGHSH and CDR2 LQKENI. V lost 1 base to trimming and J lost 1 base, with 7 bases between them. For the CDR3, the DNA is TGTGCCAGCTCACCACTTCCAAATAACTATGGCTACACCTTC. It codes for CASSPLPNNYGYTF.

This chain joins TRBV5-1 and TRBJ2-3, with D perhaps matching TRBD2 (5 bases). The germline V gene has CDR1 SGHRS and CDR2 YFSETQ. V was pared by 1 base and J by 5 bases, with 17 bases between. This CDR3 is 16 amino acids long. The CDR3 coding sequence is TGCGCCAGCAGCTTGACGGGTCAGCCCGGGGTAGATACGCAGTATTTT. It specifies CASSLTGQPGVDTQYF.

V gene TRBV15 combines with J gene TRBJ1-2, with TRBD1 identical over 7 bases. This CDR3 contains 15 residues. CDR1 is LNHNV and CDR2 is YYDKDF in the germline V gene (reference sequence). J lost 4 bases, V lost 0 bases, and 5 bases had no gene match. The CDR3 nucleotides are TGTGCCACCAGCAGAGAAAGTAGGGGGCTCTATGGCTACACCTTC. Amino acids: CATSRESRGLYGYTF.

The chain uses TRBV7-2 and TRBJ2-1; maybe TRBD2 (5 bases). Germline values: CDR1 SGHTA, CDR2 FQGNSA. The CDR3 sequence is 11 residues long. Deletions cut 5 bases from V and 7 bases from J, with 6 bases between. This CDR3 reads CASSRRNEQFF. The CDR3 nucleotides read TGTGCCAGCAGCCGGAGGAATGAGCAGTTCTTC.

The chain carries TRBV7-2 and TRBJ1-5, with 10 bases lining up with TRBD1. Per germline, CDR1 SGHTA and CDR2 FQGNSA. Trimming at V came to 1 base and at J to 4 bases, leaving 4 bases not matched to a gene. The CDR3 loop spans 16 amino acids. CDR3 residues: CASSLGGGQGNQPQHF. The CDR3 region has the DNA TGTGCCAGCAGCTTAGGAGGGGGACAGGGGAATCAGCCCCAGCATTTT.

The chain joins TRBV19 to TRBJ1-2; D might be TRBD1 (5 bases). Germline-derived CDR1 and CDR2 are LNHDA and SQIVND (reference sequence). Trimming took off 4 bases at V and 8 bases at J, with 17 bases between the two ends. CDR3 length: 14 amino acids. The CDR3 sequence: CASSTLVGGKGYTF. Written as DNA, the CDR3 is TGTGCCAGTAGTACTTTGGTCGGGGGTAAAGGCTACACCTTC.

The genes are TRBV4-3 and TRBJ2-1; tentative D call: TRBD2 (6 bases). The CDR3 runs 16 residues. The V gene lost 1 base and the J gene lost 7 bases, with 17 bases spanning the gap. In germline, CDR1 is LGHNA, CDR2 YSLEER. CDR3 nucleotides: TGCGCCAGCAGCCAAGGATTGGGACTGGGGAAAAATGAGCAGTTCTTC. Amino acids: CASSQGLGLGKNEQFF.

The J gene is TRBJ2-1, the V gene TRBV18, with unresolved D. V lost 2 bases and J lost 7, with 6 bases in between. The CDR3 is 12 amino acids. Germline CDR1 reads KGHSH; CDR2 reads LQKENI. CDR3 amino acids: CASSPSRNEQFF. The CDR3 nucleotides read TGTGCCAGCTCACCATCCAGGAATGAGCAGTTCTTC.

This clone was seen a single time. The chain recombines TRBV27 with TRBJ2-5, with TRBD2 as a possible D gene (6 bases). Germline-derived CDR1 and CDR2 are MNHEY and SMNVEV (reference sequence). Trimming stripped 5 bases from V and 3 bases from J, with 10 bases between. The CDR3 extends over 13 amino acids. CDR3 DNA: TGTGCCAGCAGTCCTTGGGGGGAAGAGACCCAGTACTTC. This translates into CASSPWGEETQYF.

V is TRBV28 and J is TRBJ2-2, with unresolved D. V was trimmed by 5 bases and J by 4 bases, leaving 14 bases between them. Per the germline V gene, CDR1 is MDHEN and CDR2 is SYDVKM. The CDR3 covers 15 residues. CDR3 residues: CASSENGAGTGELFF. In nucleotides, the CDR3 is TGTGCCAGCAGTGAAAATGGAGCTGGCACCGGGGAGCTGTTTTTT.

The chain is built from TRBV7-2 and TRBJ1-3; D perhaps matches TRBD1 (5 bases). The CDR3 contains 14 residues. Germline loops: CDR1 SGHTA, CDR2 FQGNSA. V lost 5 bases and J lost 4, with 12 bases in between. CDR3: CASSTGGEGNTIYF. In DNA form, the CDR3 reads TGTGCCAGCAGCACCGGAGGGGAGGGAAACACCATATATTTT.

The chain joins TRBV6-2 or TRBV6-3 to TRBJ2-7, with no clear D. The germline gives CDR1 MNHEY, CDR2 SVGEGT. V was shortened by 5 bases and J by 3 bases, with 11 bases between the two germline ends. This CDR3 contains 13 residues. This chain's CDR3 is CASSRHENYEQYF. As DNA, the CDR3 is TGTGCCAGCAGTAGACACGAGAACTACGAGCAGTACTTC.

The V gene is TRBV18, the J gene TRBJ2-7; D not resolved. This CDR3 is 14 amino acids long. Per germline, CDR1 KGHSH and CDR2 LQKENI. Trimming pared 2 bases from V and 0 bases from J, leaving 8 bases between. The CDR3, as DNA: TGTGCCAGCTCACCATCACGGAGCTCCTACGAGCAGTACTTC. Its translation: CASSPSRSSYEQYF.

This clone has a single count. The rearrangement joins TRBV11-2 to TRBJ1-6; D gene uncertain. Germline CDR1 SGHAT, CDR2 FQNNGV. The CDR3 extends over 14 amino acids. Trimming removed 2 bases at V and 8 bases at J, with 10 bases between. The CDR3 protein is CASSLLVADSPLHF. CDR3 nucleotides: TGTGCCAGCAGCTTATTGGTGGCTGATTCACCCCTCCACTTT.

V is TRBV7-3 and J is TRBJ1-1; TRBD1 might be the D (5 bases). The CDR3 runs to 15 residues. Trimming took off 1 base at V and 1 base at J, with 10 bases between the two ends. Per germline, CDR1 SGHTA and CDR2 FQGTGA. The CDR3 here is CASSLMPQGNTEAFF. As DNA, the CDR3 is TGTGCCAGCAGCTTAATGCCGCAGGGGAACACTGAAGCTTTCTTT.

J is TRBJ2-2 and V is TRBV29-1; 7 nucleotides line up with TRBD2. The junction had 4 bases not matched to a gene; V was cut back by 5 bases and J by 1 base. The CDR3 is 14 residues long. CDR1 and CDR2 (germline): SQVTM, ANQGSEA. DNA for the CDR3: TGCAGCGTTCTAGCGGCCGTGAACACCGGGGAGCTGTTTTTT. It encodes CSVLAAVNTGELFF.

This clone was counted only a few times. The chain couples TRBV7-2 to TRBJ1-1; D perhaps matches TRBD1 (6 bases). The CDR3 runs 13 residues. The ends were cut back, 1 base at V and 11 bases at J, with 14 bases in the middle. Germline CDR1 and CDR2: SGHTA and FQGNSA. The CDR3 DNA reads as TGTGCCAGCAGCTTAGAGATCGGCAGGGGCGCTTTCTTT. It codes for CASSLEIGRGAFF.

The rearrangement links TRBV28 to TRBJ2-6; D might be TRBD2 (5 bases). The CDR3 spans 12 residues. In germline, CDR1 is MDHEN, CDR2 SYDVKM. Trimming removed 4 bases from V and 13 bases from J, with 11 bases in between. This CDR3 is CASSSGSRVLTF. Written as DNA, the CDR3 is TGTGCCAGCAGTTCTGGGAGCCGTGTCCTGACTTTC.